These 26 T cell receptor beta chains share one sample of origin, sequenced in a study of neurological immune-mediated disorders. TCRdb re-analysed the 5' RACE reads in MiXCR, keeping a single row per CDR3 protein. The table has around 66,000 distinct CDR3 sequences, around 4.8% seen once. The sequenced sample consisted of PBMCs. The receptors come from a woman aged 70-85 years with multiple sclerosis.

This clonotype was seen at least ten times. The CDR3 coding sequence is TGCAGCGTTGAAGAACAATGGGACCTCCCGGGAGGCTACACCTTC. Its protein product is CSVEEQWDLPGGYTF. The chain uses TRBV29-1 and TRBJ1-2, with D possibly TRBD1 on 5 matching bases. Trimming left V 0 bases short and J 8 bases short, with 19 bases between. Per the germline V gene, CDR1 is SQVTM and CDR2 is ANQGSEA. This CDR3 is built from 15 residues.

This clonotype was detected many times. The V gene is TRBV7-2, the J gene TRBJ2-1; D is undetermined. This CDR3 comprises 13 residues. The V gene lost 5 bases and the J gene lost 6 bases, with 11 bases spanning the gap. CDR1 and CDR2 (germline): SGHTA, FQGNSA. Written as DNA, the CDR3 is TGTGCCAGCAGCGCCTCCAGTCGCAATGAGCAGTTCTTC. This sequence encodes CASSASSRNEQFF.

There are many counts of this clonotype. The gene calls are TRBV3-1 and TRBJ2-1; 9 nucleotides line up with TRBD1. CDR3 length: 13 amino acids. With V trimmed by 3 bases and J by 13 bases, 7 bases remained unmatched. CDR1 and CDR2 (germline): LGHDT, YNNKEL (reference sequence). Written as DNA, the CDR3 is TGTGCCAGCAGCCACCAAGACAGGGGGTTTCAGTTCTTC. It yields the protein CASSHQDRGFQFF.

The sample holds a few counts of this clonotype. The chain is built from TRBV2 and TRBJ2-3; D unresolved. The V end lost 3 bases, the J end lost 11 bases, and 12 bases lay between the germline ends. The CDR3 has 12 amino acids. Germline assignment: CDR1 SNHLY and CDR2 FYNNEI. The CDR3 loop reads CASSDELSWQYF. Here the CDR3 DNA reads TGTGCCAGCAGTGACGAACTGTCGTGGCAGTATTTT.

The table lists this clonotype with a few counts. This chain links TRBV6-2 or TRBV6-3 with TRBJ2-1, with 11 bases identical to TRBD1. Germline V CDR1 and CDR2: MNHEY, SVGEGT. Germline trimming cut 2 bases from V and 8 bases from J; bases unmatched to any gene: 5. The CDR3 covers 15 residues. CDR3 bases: TGTGCCAGCAGTTACCTCGGACAGGGGGCCTATGAGCAGTTCTTC. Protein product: CASSYLGQGAYEQFF.

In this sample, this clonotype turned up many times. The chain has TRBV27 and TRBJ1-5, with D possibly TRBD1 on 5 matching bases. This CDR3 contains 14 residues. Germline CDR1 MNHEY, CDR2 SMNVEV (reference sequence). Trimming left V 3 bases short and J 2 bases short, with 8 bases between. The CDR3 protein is CASSFRGGNQPQHF. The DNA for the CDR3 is TGTGCCAGCAGTTTCCGGGGGGGCAATCAGCCCCAGCATTTT.

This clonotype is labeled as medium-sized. The CDR3: CASTSQHRSNEQFF. As DNA, the CDR3 is TGTGCCAGCACCTCACAGCACCGGAGCAATGAGCAGTTCTTC. The chain recombines TRBV6-2 or TRBV6-3 with TRBJ2-1; D call uncertain. Between the trimmed V and J ends, which lost 7 bases and 6 bases, there was a span of 16 bases. Germline CDR1 and CDR2: MNHEY and SVGEGT. The CDR3 runs to 14 residues.

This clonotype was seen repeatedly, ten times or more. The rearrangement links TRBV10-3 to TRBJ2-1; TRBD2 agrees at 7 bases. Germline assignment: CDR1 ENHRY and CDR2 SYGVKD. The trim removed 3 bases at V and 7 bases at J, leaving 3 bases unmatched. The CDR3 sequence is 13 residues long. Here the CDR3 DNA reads TGTGCCATCAGTGAAGGTAGCGGGAATGAGCAGTTCTTC. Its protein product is CAISEGSGNEQFF.

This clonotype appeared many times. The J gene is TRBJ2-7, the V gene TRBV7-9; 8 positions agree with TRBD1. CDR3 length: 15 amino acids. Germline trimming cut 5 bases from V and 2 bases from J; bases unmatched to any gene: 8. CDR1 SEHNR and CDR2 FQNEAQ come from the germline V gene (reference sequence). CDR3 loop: CASSPRGQGTYEQYF. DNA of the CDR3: TGTGCCAGCAGCCCCCGTGGACAGGGAACCTACGAGCAGTACTTC.

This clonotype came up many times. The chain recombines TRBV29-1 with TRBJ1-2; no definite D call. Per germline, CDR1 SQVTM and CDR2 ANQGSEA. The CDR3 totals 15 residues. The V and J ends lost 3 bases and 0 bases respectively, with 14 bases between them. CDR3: CSVDPIGGTNYGYTF. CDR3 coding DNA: TGCAGCGTTGACCCGATTGGCGGGACTAACTATGGCTACACCTTC.

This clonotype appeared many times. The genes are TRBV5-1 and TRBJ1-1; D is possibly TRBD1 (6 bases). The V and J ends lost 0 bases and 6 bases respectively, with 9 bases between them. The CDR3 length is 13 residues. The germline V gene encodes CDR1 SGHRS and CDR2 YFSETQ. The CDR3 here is CASSLAGAAEAFF. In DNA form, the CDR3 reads TGCGCCAGCAGCTTGGCAGGGGCGGCTGAAGCTTTCTTT.

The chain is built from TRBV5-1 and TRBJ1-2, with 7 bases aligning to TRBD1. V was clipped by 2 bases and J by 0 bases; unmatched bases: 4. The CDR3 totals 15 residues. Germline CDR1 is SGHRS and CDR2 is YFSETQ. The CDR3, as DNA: TGCGCCAGCAGCTTCGACGGACAGGCTAACTATGGCTACACCTTC. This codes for CASSFDGQANYGYTF.

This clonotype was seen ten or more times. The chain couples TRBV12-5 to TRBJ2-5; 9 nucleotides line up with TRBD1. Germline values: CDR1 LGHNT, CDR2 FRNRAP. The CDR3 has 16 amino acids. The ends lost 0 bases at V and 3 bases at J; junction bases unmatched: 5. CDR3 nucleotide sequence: TGTGCTAGTGGTTTGGTACGGCGGACAGGGGAAGAGACCCAGTACTTC. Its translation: CASGLVRRTGEETQYF.

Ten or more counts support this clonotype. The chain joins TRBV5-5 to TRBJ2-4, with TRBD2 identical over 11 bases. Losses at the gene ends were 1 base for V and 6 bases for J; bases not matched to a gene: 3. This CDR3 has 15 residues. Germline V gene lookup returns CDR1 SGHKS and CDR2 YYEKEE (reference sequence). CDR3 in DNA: TGTGCCAGCAGCTTGACTAGCGGGAGAAGAAACATTCAGTACTTC. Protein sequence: CASSLTSGRRNIQYF.

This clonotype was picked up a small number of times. CDR3 sequence (DNA): TGTGCCAGCAGTCCTCAGGGGAAGGATACGCAGTATTTT. This codes for CASSPQGKDTQYF. The V call is TRBV12-3 or TRBV12-4, the J call TRBJ2-3, with D possibly being TRBD1 (6 bases). V dropped 5 bases and J dropped 6 bases, with 12 bases sitting between them. The length of the CDR3 is 13 residues.

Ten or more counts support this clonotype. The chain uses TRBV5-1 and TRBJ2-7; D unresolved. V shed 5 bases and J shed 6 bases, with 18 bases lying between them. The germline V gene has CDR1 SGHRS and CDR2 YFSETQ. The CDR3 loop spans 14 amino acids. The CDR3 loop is CASSEKSRGIEQYF. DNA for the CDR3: TGCGCCAGCAGTGAGAAGTCAAGAGGTATCGAGCAGTACTTC.

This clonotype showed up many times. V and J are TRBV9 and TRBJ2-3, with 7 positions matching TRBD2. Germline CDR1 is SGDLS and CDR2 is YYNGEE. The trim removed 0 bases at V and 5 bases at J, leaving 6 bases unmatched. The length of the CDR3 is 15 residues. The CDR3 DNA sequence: TGTGCCAGCAGCGTAGCGGGGGGAGAGAGAGATACGCAGTATTTT. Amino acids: CASSVAGGERDTQYF.

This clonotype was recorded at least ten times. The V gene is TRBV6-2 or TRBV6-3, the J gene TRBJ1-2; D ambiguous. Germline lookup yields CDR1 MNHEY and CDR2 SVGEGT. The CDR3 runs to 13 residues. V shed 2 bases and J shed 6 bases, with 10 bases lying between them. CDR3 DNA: TGTGCCAGCAGTTACGGGGTGTTTGATGGCTACACCTTC. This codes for CASSYGVFDGYTF.

This chain's CDR3 is CASSFGGVSYEQYF. For the CDR3, the DNA is TGCGCCAGCAGCTTTGGCGGGGTCTCATACGAGCAGTACTTC. The chain has TRBV5-1 and TRBJ2-7, with a tentative D call TRBD2 (6 bases). Germline lookup yields CDR1 SGHRS and CDR2 YFSETQ. The germline V and J ends were trimmed by 2 bases and 4 bases, with 13 bases remaining between them. The CDR3 runs 14 residues. The whole variable domain, filled in from reference TRBV5-1 and TRBJ2-7, reads KAGVTQTPRYLIKTRGQQVTLSCSPISGHRSVSWYQQTPGQGLQFLFEYFSETQRNKGNFPGRFSGRQFSNSRSEMNVSTLELGDSALYLCASSFGGVSYEQYFGPGTRLTVT.

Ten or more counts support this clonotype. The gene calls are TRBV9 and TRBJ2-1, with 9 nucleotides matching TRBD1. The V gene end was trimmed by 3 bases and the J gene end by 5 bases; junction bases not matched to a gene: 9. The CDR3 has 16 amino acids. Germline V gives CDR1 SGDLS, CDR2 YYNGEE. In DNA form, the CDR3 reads TGTGCCAGCAGCGCGTCACAGGGGGCTCGGGACAATGAGCAGTTCTTC. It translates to CASSASQGARDNEQFF.

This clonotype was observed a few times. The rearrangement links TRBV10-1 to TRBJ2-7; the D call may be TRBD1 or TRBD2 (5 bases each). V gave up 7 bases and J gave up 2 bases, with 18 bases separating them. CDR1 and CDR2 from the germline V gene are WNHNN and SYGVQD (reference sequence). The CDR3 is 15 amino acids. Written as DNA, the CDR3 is TGCGCCAGCACCTTGGGACCGGGGTTAACCTACGAGCAGTACTTC. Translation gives CASTLGPGLTYEQYF.

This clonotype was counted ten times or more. The CDR3 DNA sequence: TGTGCCAGCAGTTTAGCCGGACAGGCTCATGGCTACACCTTC. It translates to CASSLAGQAHGYTF. The rearrangement joins TRBV12-3 or TRBV12-4 to TRBJ1-2; TRBD1 matches at 7 bases. The CDR3 contains 14 residues. V shed 0 bases, J shed 6 bases, and the junction held 4 bases outside the gene matches.

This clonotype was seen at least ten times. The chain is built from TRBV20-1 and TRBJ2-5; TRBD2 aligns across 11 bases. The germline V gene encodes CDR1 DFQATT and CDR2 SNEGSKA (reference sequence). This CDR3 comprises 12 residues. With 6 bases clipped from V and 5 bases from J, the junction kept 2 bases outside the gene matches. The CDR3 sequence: CSATSGKETQYF. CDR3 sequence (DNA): TGCAGTGCGACTAGCGGGAAGGAGACCCAGTACTTC.

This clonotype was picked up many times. CDR3 amino acids: CASSLAGDQETQYF. DNA of the CDR3: TGCGCCAGCAGCTTGGCAGGGGATCAAGAGACCCAGTACTTC. The chain employs TRBV5-1 and TRBJ2-5; D might be TRBD1 (6 bases). Trimming stripped 0 bases from V and 2 bases from J, with 8 bases between. The CDR3 length is 14 residues. Germline V gene lookup returns CDR1 SGHRS and CDR2 YFSETQ. Looking up the rest from reference TRBV5-1 and TRBJ2-5 gives the full variable domain: KAGVTQTPRYLIKTRGQQVTLSCSPISGHRSVSWYQQTPGQGLQFLFEYFSETQRNKGNFPGRFSGRQFSNSRSEMNVSTLELGDSALYLCASSLAGDQETQYFGPGTRLLVL.

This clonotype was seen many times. The CDR3 coding sequence is TGTGCCAGCAGCCGGGTCGCAGGGGGGGGAGGTTCGTTCTTC. It specifies CASSRVAGGGGSFF. This chain joins TRBV3-1 and TRBJ2-1; the D call may be TRBD1 or TRBD2 (7 bases each). The CDR3 is made up of 14 amino acids. The V end lost 4 bases, the J end lost 15 bases, and 22 bases lay between the germline ends. CDR1 and CDR2 (germline): LGHDT, YNNKEL (reference sequence).

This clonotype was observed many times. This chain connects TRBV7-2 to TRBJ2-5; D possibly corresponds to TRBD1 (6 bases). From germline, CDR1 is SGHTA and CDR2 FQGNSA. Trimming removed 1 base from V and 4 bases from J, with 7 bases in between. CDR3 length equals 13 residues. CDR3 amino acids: CASSLDRAETQYF. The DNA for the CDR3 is TGTGCCAGCAGCTTAGACAGGGCAGAGACCCAGTACTTC.